This T cell receptor beta chain is from a study of T cell responses to AZD1222 COVID-19 vaccine. Points from the study as a whole: Reportedly, close to half of spike-specific TCRs are directed against unmutated variant regions. Baseline testing showed seropositivity in only a handful of AZD1222 recipients.

The V and J ends lost 3 bases and 6 bases respectively, with 8 bases between them. CDR1 is SGHAT, CDR2 FQNNGV, per germline. This CDR3 is 13 amino acids long. The data were produced by immunoSEQ multiplex PCR, yet TCRdb's version contains in-frame clones alone and is incomplete. The sample contains about 120,000 clones, around 90% of which appear only once. Comment on this clone: Its antigen is not known.

The receptor's source is an adult in good health. This chain joins TRBV11-2 and TRBJ2-2, with TRBD2 as a possible D gene (5 bases). The material was peripheral blood, obtained on day 0 of MenACWY control vaccination. The DNA of the CDR3 is TGTGCCAGCAGCTTTGGGCGGGCCGGGGAGCTGTTTTTT. It yields the protein CASSFGRAGELFF.